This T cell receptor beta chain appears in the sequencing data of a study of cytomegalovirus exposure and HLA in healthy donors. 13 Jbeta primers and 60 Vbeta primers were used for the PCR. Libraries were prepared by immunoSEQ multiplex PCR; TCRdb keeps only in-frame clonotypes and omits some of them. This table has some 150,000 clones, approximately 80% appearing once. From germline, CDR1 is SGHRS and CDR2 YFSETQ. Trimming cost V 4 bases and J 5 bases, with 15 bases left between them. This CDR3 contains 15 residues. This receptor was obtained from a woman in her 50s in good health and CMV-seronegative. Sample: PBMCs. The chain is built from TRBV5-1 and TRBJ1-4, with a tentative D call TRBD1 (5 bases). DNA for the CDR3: TGCGCCAGCAGCCACGACAGTAAACCGAATGAAAAACTGTTTTTT. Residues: CASSHDSKPNEKLFF.